One and the same sample provided the 18 T cell receptor beta chains below, sequenced in a study of shared clonotypes between healthy human individuals. Assay used: immunoSEQ multiplex PCR; TCRdb lists only in-frame clones, some missing. The sample includes more than 1.2 million clones, 97% to 99% of them seen just once. Sequencing was done on a sample of naive CD4+ T cells sorted from blood. Subset defined: CD45RA+ positively selected. Source of these receptors: a man aged 25-40 years in good health.

Regarding this clone: Other DNA variants within this sample encode the same CDR3. The rearrangement joins TRBV9 to TRBJ2-5, with D unclear. Germline V gene lookup returns CDR1 SGDLS and CDR2 YYNGEE. V was pared by 0 bases and J by 1 base, with 4 bases between. CDR3 length: 13 amino acids. CDR3 residues: CASSVAIQETQYF. CDR3 bases: TGTGCCAGCAGCGTAGCCATCCAAGAGACCCAGTACTTC.

V gene TRBV2 combines with J gene TRBJ2-1; TRBD2 matches at 15 bases. Germline V gives CDR1 SNHLY, CDR2 FYNNEI. Trimming at V came to 8 bases and at J to 4 bases, leaving 0 bases not matched to a gene. This CDR3 has 14 residues. The CDR3 reads CASGLAGGYNEQFF. The CDR3 bases are TGTGCCAGCGGACTAGCGGGAGGGTACAATGAGCAGTTCTTC.

A remark on this clone: The sample holds other DNA sequences that translate to the same CDR3. J is TRBJ1-3 and V is TRBV19, with no clear D. Germline values: CDR1 LNHDA, CDR2 SQIVND (reference sequence). The CDR3 sequence is 14 residues long. V lost 3 bases and J 2 bases, leaving 8 bases between the germline ends. CDR3 sequence (DNA): TGTGCCAGTAGTATTGCGGCAGCTGGAAACACCATATATTTT. Encoded protein: CASSIAAAGNTIYF.

The gene calls are TRBV5-4 and TRBJ2-1; 11 bases line up with TRBD2. This CDR3 has 16 residues. J gave up 4 bases and V 0 bases, and 3 bases lay outside the gene matches. The germline gives CDR1 SGHNT, CDR2 YYREEE (reference sequence). The CDR3 DNA is TGTGCCAGCAGCTTGGTTAGCGGGAGGGATTACAATGAGCAGTTCTTC. Encoded protein: CASSLVSGRDYNEQFF.

V usage is TRBV9 and J usage is TRBJ2-7; possibly TRBD1 or TRBD2 for D (5 bases each). V was shortened by 0 bases and J by 0 bases, with 10 bases between the two germline ends. There are 15 residues in the CDR3. Looked up from germline, CDR1 is SGDLS and CDR2 is YYNGEE. The CDR3 nucleotides are TGTGCCAGCAGCGTAGGGGACGGAAGCTCCTACGAGCAGTACTTC. This codes for CASSVGDGSSYEQYF.

The chain recombines TRBV28 with TRBJ2-7; the match to TRBD1 covers 7 bases. The germline V gene has CDR1 MDHEN and CDR2 SYDVKM. The CDR3 runs to 18 residues. Losses at the gene ends were 3 bases for V and 0 bases for J; bases not matched to a gene: 14. In DNA form, the CDR3 reads TGTGCCAGCAGTTTTCCTTTCCGGGGACAGTCCAACTCCTACGAGCAGTACTTC. The encoded protein is CASSFPFRGQSNSYEQYF.

CDR3 bases: TGTGCCAGCAGCCTTGGAGGGCCTAACAATGAGCAGTTCTTC. It translates to CASSLGGPNNEQFF. This chain links TRBV11-3 with TRBJ2-1, with D possibly being TRBD2 (6 bases). V lost 5 bases, J lost 5 bases, and 13 bases lay in between. Germline V CDR1 and CDR2: SGHNT, YENEEA. There are 14 residues in the CDR3.

Of note for this clone: This specimen includes other DNA sequences encoding the same CDR3. The V call is TRBV2, the J call TRBJ2-3; D gene uncertain. CDR1 and CDR2 from the germline V gene are SNHLY and FYNNEI. This CDR3 region has 11 residues. Trimming removed 8 bases at V and 5 bases at J, with 8 bases between. CDR3 amino acids: CASAVLDTQYF. The CDR3 DNA sequence: TGTGCCAGCGCTGTCCTAGATACGCAGTATTTT.

The DNA of the CDR3 is TGTGCCAGCAGCCCGCAAAGGGGGTGGAACACTGAAGCTTTCTTT. Residues: CASSPQRGWNTEAFF. The J gene is TRBJ1-1, the V gene TRBV5-4; TRBD1 might be the D (6 bases). V was pared by 4 bases and J by 1 base, with 14 bases between. Looked up from germline, CDR1 is SGHNT and CDR2 is YYREEE (reference sequence). The CDR3 sequence is 15 residues long.

The V gene is TRBV11-2, the J gene TRBJ2-1; TRBD2 might be the D (6 bases). This CDR3 has 15 residues. The germline gives CDR1 SGHAT, CDR2 FQNNGV. Between the trimmed V and J ends, which lost 3 bases and 2 bases, there was a span of 11 bases. This chain's CDR3 is CASSFGSGAYNEQFF. CDR3 coding DNA: TGTGCCAGCAGCTTCGGTAGCGGAGCCTACAATGAGCAGTTCTTC.

As DNA, the CDR3 is TGTGCCAGCTCACAAACCACTGAAGCTTTCTTT. This sequence encodes CASSQTTEAFF. The chain uses TRBV18 and TRBJ1-1; D is unclear. Germline V gene data show CDR1 as KGHSH and CDR2 as LQKENI. The CDR3 has 11 residues. Trimming removed 4 bases at V and 4 bases at J, with 4 bases between.

This clone occurred once. This chain joins TRBV2 and TRBJ2-5, with D possibly matching TRBD1 (5 bases). Trimming removed 5 bases from V and 5 bases from J, with 12 bases in between. The CDR3 sequence is 13 residues long. CDR1 SNHLY and CDR2 FYNNEI come from the germline V gene. The CDR3 DNA sequence: TGTGCCAGCAGTCGACAGAACCGGGAGACCCAGTACTTC. Translation gives CASSRQNRETQYF.

This clone was detected once. For the CDR3, the DNA is TGTGCCAGCAGCGTAGCAGGGGACACCTACGAGCAGTACTTC. Encoded protein: CASSVAGDTYEQYF. The rearrangement uses TRBV9 and TRBJ2-7; perhaps TRBD1 as D (6 bases). In germline, CDR1 is SGDLS, CDR2 YYNGEE. Trimming took 0 bases from V and 2 from J, leaving 9 bases between them. This CDR3 comprises 14 residues.

V is TRBV30 and J is TRBJ2-5; no clear D gene. CDR1 and CDR2 from the germline V gene are GTSNPN and SVGIG (reference sequence). The CDR3 has 15 residues. The V gene lost 3 bases and the J gene lost 2 bases, with 16 bases spanning the gap. CDR3 in amino acids: CAWSLDRLRQETQYF. In DNA, the CDR3 is TGTGCCTGGAGCCTAGATCGGCTACGTCAAGAGACCCAGTACTTC.

The chain has TRBV6-6 and TRBJ1-1, with D tentatively TRBD1 (5 bases). CDR1 and CDR2 from the germline V gene are MNHNY and SVGAGI (reference sequence). V was clipped by 6 bases and J by 1 base, with 9 bases between them. The CDR3 totals 13 residues. CDR3 bases: TGTGCCAGCAGAAGGGACGGGAACACTGAAGCTTTCTTT. Amino acid sequence: CASRRDGNTEAFF.

The chain is built from TRBV6-5 and TRBJ2-1; the match to TRBD2 covers 7 bases. Germline trimming cut 2 bases from V and 0 bases from J; bases unmatched to any gene: 1. The germline CDR1 and CDR2 sequences are MNHEY and SVGAGI. The CDR3 runs 15 residues. CDR3 protein: CASSYASGSYNEQFF. Here the CDR3 DNA reads TGTGCCAGCAGTTACGCTAGCGGCTCCTACAATGAGCAGTTCTTC.

The V and J genes are TRBV28 and TRBJ2-7, with no clear D. V lost 7 bases and J lost 7, with 11 bases in between. Germline assignment: CDR1 MDHEN and CDR2 SYDVKM. The CDR3 loop spans 11 amino acids. The CDR3 protein is CASTALTEQYF. CDR3 coding DNA: TGTGCCAGCACCGCTCTAACAGAGCAGTACTTC.

The genes are TRBV11-2 and TRBJ2-7; D unclear. This CDR3 is built from 12 residues. In germline, CDR1 is SGHAT, CDR2 FQNNGV. V lost 0 bases, J lost 7 bases, and 7 bases lay in between. CDR3 nucleotides: TGTGCCAGCAGCTTAGAGTGGGGAGAGCAGTACTTC. Amino acids: CASSLEWGEQYF.